This TCR beta chain comes out of a study of identical twins (dated by TCRdb to between 2015 and 2016). Notes on the research overall: To test whether fetal clonotypes persist, the study used deep sequencing on TCR alpha and beta repertoires from monozygotic twins, unrelated adults of various ages, and cord blood. To rule out contamination, replicate twin experiments were performed at different times with different library preparation protocols. Study-wide conclusions, independent of this receptor: Recombination models systematically underestimated out-of-frame TCR alpha sharing in monozygotic twins but agreed with sharing between unrelated individuals. Because the same donors could not be followed over many years, conclusions were based on cross-sectional statistical analysis. Out-of-frame TCR alpha sequences shared between twins showed an excess of low generation-probability sequences compared with coincidental sharing between unrelated individuals. Invariant T cells such as MAIT and iNKT could partly confound zero-insertion analyses, though diverse VJ usage argued against this for most clonotypes. Abundant cord blood beta clonotypes had fewer insertions, young adult naive repertoires showed a similar but weaker trend, and memory repertoires showed no such trend. A weaker excess of twin sharing was found in beta out-of-frame sequences because the signal-to-noise ratio was lowered by fewer shared sequences.

CDR1 ENHRY and CDR2 SYGVKD are derived from the germline V gene. Trimming leaves V shorter by 7 bases and J shorter by 5 bases, with the junction holding 7 bases beyond the gene matches. Inclusive of the bounding cysteine and phenylalanine, the CDR3 is 13 residues long. Only CDR3 DNA remains: 39 bases, in frame from the first base. Notes on this clonotype: The clone's antigen remains unknown. Per-base qualities were not stored, and no clone one base away is much larger.

Every donor in the study was a healthy Caucasian. Three pairs of female monozygotic twins, all aged 18 to 29 years, made up the twin cohort. Positive isolation kits from Invitrogen were used to isolate the CD4+ and CD8+ T cell populations. Libraries were made using 5' RACE. The sequencer was an Illumina HiSeq 2000. A universal primer binding site was introduced by template switching, and a unique molecular identifier was present in the final cDNA, enabling accurate counting of TCR cDNA molecules. First-strand cDNA for TCR alpha and beta chains was synthesized from specific primers in the conserved constant-segment region. To control for contamination, every cDNA library was double barcoded, receiving both a SMART-Mk sample barcode and Illumina barcodes. TruSeq adapter sequences, together with Illumina sample barcodes, were added in two successive PCR steps. The Illumina HiSeq platform was used with custom primers to sequence TCR alpha and beta cDNA libraries. From the authors' description of their analysis: MiGEC was used to process raw reads and extract unique molecular identifiers, and MiXCR was used to find CDR3 positions. For each individual, recombination models were inferred using an EM algorithm with the repgenHMM and IGoR tools. The analysis of shared clonotypes was done with the tcR package in R, with sharing normalized by the product of cloneset sizes. To study raw recombination without the effects of thymic and clonal selection, out-of-frame nonproductive sequences were analyzed. TCRdb's own reprocessing of the public reads used fastp at Q25 and MiXCR and kept productive beta chains. Rows with a matching CDR3 protein are joined into one entry that keeps the most common DNA and genes. The V and J calls come from TCRdb's annotation, not from the publication. This sample gives 400,000 to 600,000 distinct CDR3 sequences in total; more than 20% of them show up just once. The ten largest make up approximately 0.5% of the sample.

Another study also made use of these data, one on yellow fever vaccine responses in identical twins. Drawing on the second study: The authors reported that the T cell response to vaccination in identical twins appeared partly convergent and partly personalized. The study precisely tracked vaccine-responding T cell clones in identical twins.

The rearranged chain carries TRBV10-3 and TRBJ2-5; 7 bases in the junction line up with TRBD1. The source is a young woman in good health. Material: CD4+ T cells sorted from blood. Here is the DNA: TGTGCCATCAATGGACAGGTCGGGGAGACCCAGTACTTC. Its protein reads: CAINGQVGETQYF.